This T cell receptor beta chain is drawn from a study of monozygotic twins with inflammatory bowel disease. Study results and caveats: Diversity of TCRbeta measured by inverse Simpson was lower in IBD patients than in healthy co-twins.

Eight separate reactions per sample yielded the cDNA. TCRdb re-called the 5' RACE reads, yielding one record per CDR3 amino acid sequence without DNA. This repertoire includes 200,000 to 250,000 distinct CDR3 sequences. Blood (approximately 2.4 ml) was collected from every donor individually. Remarks on this clonotype: Antigen specificity is unknown.

This clonotype originated in a human donor with ulcerative colitis or Crohn's disease, or a healthy co-twin of an affected twin (not recorded which). Material: blood.

This chain's CDR3 is CASRLRQGGGYTF. This chain connects TRBV12-3 or TRBV12-4 to TRBJ1-2; TCRdb's D gene call, TRBD1, goes unchecked for lack of DNA. The CDR3 consists of 13 residues.